These T cell receptor beta chains were read from a single sample in a study of blood T cell repertoires in COVID-19. The repertoire was sequenced with immunoSEQ multiplex PCR; TCRdb's copy has only in-frame clones and lacks some. The profile shows 250,000 or so clones, approximately 88% of them singletons. The specimen was PBMCs or T cells enriched from blood (not recorded which). The origin of the receptors is a woman aged 40 to 50 who had been exposed to COVID-19. The CDR3 runs from the conserved cysteine through the conserved F or W. Each record gives: V gene, D gene, clone size, J gene, CDR3 protein, CDR3 DNA. A D gene is named only where the DNA matches it firmly. Clone size, where shown, is once, few, many, or a class for clones that have expanded.

V: TRBV18
D: TRBD2
size: NA
J: TRBJ2-1
CDR3: CASSPGGLADEQFF
DNA: TGTGCCAGCTCACCAGGCGGACTAGCAGATGAGCAGTTCTTC

V: TRBV30
D: TRBD2
size: NA
J: TRBJ2-3
CDR3: CAWSVAGGPTDTQYF
DNA: TGTGCCTGGAGTGTAGCGGGGGGGCCCACAGATACGCAGTATTTT

V: TRBV4-2
D: TRBD2
size: few
J: TRBJ2-5
CDR3: CASSQDGRAGGQETQYF
DNA: TGTGCCAGCAGCCAAGATGGGCGAGCGGGAGGTCAAGAGACCCAGTACTTC

V: TRBV28
D: NA
size: once
J: TRBJ1-2
CDR3: CASSLTAGNGYTF
DNA: TGTGCCAGCAGTTTAACGGCCGGGAATGGCTACACCTTC

V: TRBV7-2
D: TRBD2
size: once
J: TRBJ2-3
CDR3: CASSLSQRGIADTQYF
DNA: TGTGCCAGCAGCTTATCTCAGCGGGGGATTGCAGATACGCAGTATTTT

V: TRBV4-3
D: TRBD2
size: NA
J: TRBJ2-2
CDR3: CASSQLIAGGELFF
DNA: TGCGCCAGCAGCCAACTCATAGCGGGCGGGGAGCTGTTTTTT

V: TRBV19
D: NA
size: NA
J: TRBJ2-1
CDR3: CASRLGLSYNEQFF
DNA: TGTGCCAGTAGGTTGGGCCTATCCTACAATGAGCAGTTCTTC

V: TRBV11-3
D: NA
size: once
J: TRBJ2-1
CDR3: CASSPFSGPWEQFF
DNA: TGTGCCAGCAGCCCGTTTAGCGGCCCCTGGGAGCAGTTCTTC

V: TRBV5-6
D: NA
size: NA
J: TRBJ2-2
CDR3: CASSFTTAGELFF
DNA: TGTGCCAGCAGCTTTACTACTGCCGGGGAGCTGTTTTTT

V: TRBV30
D: NA
size: NA
J: TRBJ2-3
CDR3: CAWSFRDTLRTDTQYF
DNA: TGTGCCTGGAGTTTCCGGGACACATTACGCACAGATACGCAGTATTTT

V: TRBV28
D: TRBD1
size: few
J: TRBJ1-2
CDR3: CASSLAAQGKGGYTF
DNA: TGTGCCAGCAGTTTGGCGGCACAGGGGAAGGGTGGCTACACCTTC

V: TRBV28
D: NA
size: few
J: TRBJ1-6
CDR3: CASSLLSSYNSPLHF
DNA: TGTGCCAGCAGTTTACTGAGCTCCTATAATTCACCCCTCCACTTT

V: TRBV28
D: NA
size: NA
J: TRBJ2-5
CDR3: CASSPDRQETQYF
DNA: TGTGCCAGCAGTCCGGACAGACAAGAGACCCAGTACTTC

V: TRBV12-5
D: TRBD1
size: NA
J: TRBJ1-5
CDR3: CASGLIAGGWHQPQHF
DNA: TGTGCTAGTGGTTTGATAGCAGGGGGGTGGCATCAGCCCCAGCATTTT

V: TRBV27
D: NA
size: NA
J: TRBJ1-3
CDR3: CASSFTAASGNTIYF
DNA: TGTGCCAGCAGTTTTACGGCGGCGTCGGGAAACACCATATATTTT

V: TRBV28
D: NA
size: NA
J: TRBJ1-2
CDR3: CASSLSPTAVYGYTF
DNA: TGTGCCAGCAGTTTATCCCCGACAGCTGTTTATGGCTACACCTTC

V: TRBV7-9
D: NA
size: once
J: TRBJ2-7
CDR3: CASSLAGQTYEQYF
DNA: TGTGCCAGCAGCTTAGCGGGACAAACCTACGAGCAGTACTTC

V: TRBV5-4
D: NA
size: NA
J: TRBJ1-6
CDR3: CASSFREHWSPLHF
DNA: TGTGCCAGCAGCTTCCGGGAACATTGGTCACCCCTCCACTTT

V: TRBV6-5
D: NA
size: NA
J: TRBJ1-5
CDR3: CASRVPGLGQPQHF
DNA: TGTGCCAGCAGGGTCCCCGGACTGGGGCAGCCCCAGCATTTT

V: TRBV4-3
D: NA
size: NA
J: TRBJ1-3
CDR3: CASSQDTAGNTIYF
DNA: TGCGCCAGCAGCCAAGATACGGCTGGAAACACCATATATTTT

V: TRBV6-6
D: NA
size: NA
J: TRBJ2-7
CDR3: CASSYLGADEQYF
DNA: TGTGCCAGCAGTTATTTAGGGGCCGACGAGCAGTACTTC

V: TRBV4-3
D: NA
size: NA
J: TRBJ2-7
CDR3: CASSQDGEYEQYF
DNA: TGCGCCAGCAGCCAAGATGGGGAGTACGAGCAGTACTTC

V: TRBV4-1
D: TRBD2
size: few
J: TRBJ2-1
CDR3: CASSQVPGLENEQFF
DNA: TGCGCCAGCAGCCAAGTCCCGGGACTAGAAAATGAGCAGTTCTTC

V: TRBV6-6
D: NA
size: NA
J: TRBJ2-1
CDR3: CASGTPAGSSYNEQFF
DNA: TGTGCCAGCGGAACCCCGGCGGGGAGCTCCTACAATGAGCAGTTCTTC

V: TRBV6-5
D: TRBD2
size: NA
J: TRBJ2-7
CDR3: CASSYLAGGGYEQYF
DNA: TGTGCCAGCAGTTACCTGGCGGGGGGTGGATACGAGCAGTACTTC

V: TRBV28
D: NA
size: NA
J: TRBJ1-3
CDR3: CASRIDRSSGNTIYF
DNA: TGTGCCAGCAGAATAGACCGGAGCTCTGGAAACACCATATATTTT

V: TRBV4-1
D: TRBD1
size: NA
J: TRBJ1-1
CDR3: CASSHGTGTDYREAFF
DNA: TGCGCCAGCAGCCACGGCACCGGGACAGACTATAGAGAAGCTTTCTTT

V: TRBV25-1
D: TRBD2
size: NA
J: TRBJ2-1
CDR3: CASSELAASSYNEQFF
DNA: TGTGCCAGCAGTGAGCTAGCGGCGAGCTCCTACAATGAGCAGTTCTTC

V: TRBV23-1
D: TRBD1
size: NA
J: TRBJ2-7
CDR3: CASSQQDRGPPRDEQYF
DNA: TGCGCCAGCAGTCAACAAGACAGGGGGCCCCCTCGGGACGAGCAGTACTTC

V: TRBV7-9
D: TRBD2
size: NA
J: TRBJ2-1
CDR3: CASSPGGLAYNEQFF
DNA: TGTGCCAGCAGCCCTGGGGGACTAGCATACAATGAGCAGTTCTTC